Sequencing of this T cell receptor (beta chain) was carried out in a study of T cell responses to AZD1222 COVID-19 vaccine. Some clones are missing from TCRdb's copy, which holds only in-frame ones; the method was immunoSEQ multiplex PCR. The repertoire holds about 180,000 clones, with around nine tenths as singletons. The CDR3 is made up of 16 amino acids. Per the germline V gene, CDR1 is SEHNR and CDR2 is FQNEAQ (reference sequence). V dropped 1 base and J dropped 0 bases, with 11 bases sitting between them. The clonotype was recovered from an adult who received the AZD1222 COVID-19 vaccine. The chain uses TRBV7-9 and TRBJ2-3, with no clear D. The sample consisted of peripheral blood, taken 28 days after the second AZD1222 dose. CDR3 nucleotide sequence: TGTGCCAGCAGCTTAGAGTCTGTTATTAGCACAGATACGCAGTATTTT. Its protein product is CASSLESVISTDTQYF.